Following are 20 T cell receptor beta chains from one sample sequenced in a study of blood T cells in healthy people across ages. Through a sample-barcoded 5' primer and a J-beta primer mix, a second PCR was run for about 6 to 11 cycles. TCRdb re-derived calls from the 5' RACE reads in MiXCR, one entry per CDR3 protein. The sample records over a million distinct CDR3 sequences, under 55% being singletons. The material sequenced was blood. These receptors were taken from a woman aged 60-70 years in good health.

V usage is TRBV6-5 and J usage is TRBJ2-6, with 8 bases lining up with TRBD1. The CDR3 has 20 amino acids. The germline gives CDR1 MNHEY, CDR2 SVGAGI. V shed 1 base, J shed 1 base, and the junction held 12 bases outside the gene matches. CDR3: CASSYYPLAGGASGANVLTF. CDR3 DNA sequence: TGTGCCAGCAGTTACTACCCGCTGGCAGGGGGCGCGTCTGGGGCCAACGTCCTGACTTTC.

In this sample, this clonotype turned up a few times. The V gene is TRBV20-1, the J gene TRBJ2-3; tentative D call: TRBD2 (5 bases). CDR3 size: 15 residues. CDR1 and CDR2 (germline): DFQATT, SNEGSKA (reference sequence). The V end was cut by 3 bases, the J end by 0 bases, with 13 bases between. The CDR3 DNA is TGCAGTGCTAGTCGTAGGCCTAGCAGCACAGATACGCAGTATTTT. It specifies CSASRRPSSTDTQYF.

V is TRBV5-4 and J is TRBJ2-1, with D uncertain. From germline, CDR1 is SGHNT and CDR2 YYREEE (reference sequence). The CDR3 has 15 residues. The ends were cut back, 4 bases at V and 7 bases at J, with 18 bases in the middle. The DNA for the CDR3 is TGTGCCAGCAGCCCCGGCGGCAGTCGACCAAATGAGCAGTTCTTC. As protein: CASSPGGSRPNEQFF.

The V and J genes are TRBV27 and TRBJ2-6, with 7 positions matching TRBD2. The germline V gene has CDR1 MNHEY and CDR2 SMNVEV (reference sequence). The CDR3 consists of 16 residues. V trimming: 1 base; J trimming: 2 bases; junction bases outside the gene matches: 2. The chain's CDR3 is CASSLLGGTGANVLTF. The CDR3, as DNA: TGTGCCAGCAGTTTATTGGGGGGGACTGGGGCCAACGTCCTGACTTTC.

The chain joins TRBV6-6 to TRBJ2-3; maybe TRBD2 (6 bases). Germline CDR1 is MNHNY and CDR2 is SVGAGI (reference sequence). CDR3 length equals 16 residues. The ends were cut back, 0 bases at V and 5 bases at J, with 15 bases in the middle. Written as DNA, the CDR3 is TGTGCCAGCAGTTACTCTCGACTAGAGGGTATAGATACGCAGTATTTT. Protein: CASSYSRLEGIDTQYF.

This clonotype was picked up many times. DNA for the CDR3: TGTGCCAGCAGCTCCTCTATCACAGGGGCAGGAGGCTACACCTTC. This sequence encodes CASSSSITGAGGYTF. The chain employs TRBV7-2 and TRBJ1-2, with 7 bases fitting TRBD1. Germline assignment: CDR1 SGHTA and CDR2 FQGNSA. There are 15 residues in the CDR3. With V trimmed by 4 bases and J by 8 bases, 13 bases remained unmatched.

The rearrangement uses TRBV7-2 and TRBJ2-4; the match to TRBD1 covers 7 bases. Near its end, the DNA agrees better with TRBJ2-5, so the J call may be wrong. This CDR3 is built from 15 residues. CDR1 is SGHTA and CDR2 is FQGNSA in the germline V gene. The CDR3 nucleotides read TGTGCCAGCAGCTGGCGACAGGGACAACAAGAGACCCAGTACTTC. Translation: CASSWRQGQQETQYF.

The chain has TRBV6-2 or TRBV6-3 and TRBJ2-7; TRBD2 might be the D (6 bases). The DNA end favors TRBJ2-5, so the J call may be wrong. Germline values: CDR1 MNHEY, CDR2 SVGEGT. CDR3 length equals 13 residues. This CDR3 is CASSYHGGETQYF. The CDR3 coding sequence is TGTGCCAGCAGTTATCATGGAGGGGAGACCCAGTACTTC.

This chain uses TRBV29-1 with TRBJ1-4; 10 nucleotides line up with TRBD1. CDR1 is SQVTM and CDR2 is ANQGSEA in the germline V gene. This CDR3 spans 16 amino acids. The J segment lost 3 bases and the V segment lost 6 bases, leaving 10 bases of the junction unmatched. Here the CDR3 DNA reads TGCAGCGTCGCCGGGACAGGGGACCCACCTAATGAAAAACTGTTTTTT. Translation gives CSVAGTGDPPNEKLFF.

Regarding this clonotype: The germline gene is not matched at one end of the junction; a read error may be the cause. This chain links TRBV7-9 with TRBJ2-7; 8 nucleotides line up with TRBD2. The germline V gene has CDR1 SEHNR and CDR2 FQNEAQ (reference sequence). The length of the CDR3 is 16 residues. The CDR3 loop reads CASSLDSSGLTYGQYF. The CDR3, as DNA: TGTGCCAGCAGCTTAGATTCTAGCGGGTTGACCTACGGGCAGTACTTC.

The gene calls are TRBV18 and TRBJ1-5, with D tentatively TRBD1 (6 bases). Germline V gene sequence: CDR1 KGHSH, CDR2 LQKENI. Trimming cost V 5 bases and J 3 bases, with 8 bases left between them. The length of the CDR3 is 13 residues. The CDR3 spells CASSGDINQPQHF. CDR3 coding DNA: TGTGCCAGCTCAGGGGACATCAATCAGCCCCAGCATTTT.

The chain uses TRBV7-8 and TRBJ2-5; D not resolved. The CDR3 length is 15 residues. With 0 bases removed from V and 1 base from J, the gap between germline ends came to 9 bases. CDR1 and CDR2 from the germline V gene are SGHVS and FQNEAQ. CDR3 in DNA: TGTGCCAGCAGCTTAGCTCGGGCCCTCCAAGAGACCCAGTACTTC. This encodes CASSLARALQETQYF.

CDR3 in DNA: TGTGCCAGCAGCCGGGACAGAGCTAACTATGGCTACACCTTC. Its translation: CASSRDRANYGYTF. The rearrangement links TRBV11-1 to TRBJ1-2, with 7 positions matching TRBD1. Germline V lookup: CDR1 SGHAT, CDR2 FQDESV (reference sequence). Trimming cost V 5 bases and J 0 bases; bases outside gene matches: 3. CDR3 size: 14 residues. The variable domain in full, completed from reference TRBV11-1 and TRBJ1-2, reads EAEVAQSPRYKITEKSQAVAFWCDPISGHATLYWYRQILGQGPELLVQFQDESVVDDSQLPKDRFSAERLKGVDSTLKIQPAELGDSAMYLCASSRDRANYGYTFGSGTRLTVV.

The genes are TRBV2 and TRBJ2-7; 8 bases line up with TRBD1. The CDR3 loop spans 16 amino acids. Per germline, CDR1 SNHLY and CDR2 FYNNEI. The trim removed 3 bases at V and 1 base at J, leaving 8 bases unmatched. The CDR3 region is CASSDLGQGWSYEQYF. CDR3 nucleotides: TGTGCCAGCAGTGACCTAGGACAGGGATGGTCCTACGAGCAGTACTTC.

V is TRBV28 and J is TRBJ2-5; 7 bases map to TRBD1. The length of the CDR3 is 16 residues. V gave up 4 bases and J gave up 2 bases; unmatched junction bases: 10. CDR1 and CDR2 from the germline V gene are MDHEN and SYDVKM. CDR3 protein: CASSYSTRGQQETQYF. The CDR3 DNA reads as TGTGCCAGCAGTTACTCAACACGGGGACAGCAAGAGACCCAGTACTTC.

The table lists this clonotype with a few counts. V usage is TRBV7-9 and J usage is TRBJ2-3; 7 bases are shared with TRBD1. With V trimmed by 1 base and J by 4 bases, 5 bases remained unmatched. Germline V gene lookup returns CDR1 SEHNR and CDR2 FQNEAQ (reference sequence). CDR3 length: 15 residues. Here the CDR3 DNA reads TGTGCCAGCAGCTTAGAGGGGGCGTCCGCAGATACGCAGTATTTT. Protein product: CASSLEGASADTQYF.

V gene TRBV20-1 combines with J gene TRBJ2-7; 10 nucleotides agree with TRBD2. From germline, CDR1 is DFQATT and CDR2 SNEGSKA (reference sequence). Trimming took 6 bases from V and 1 from J; bases not matched to a gene: 12. The CDR3 runs to 16 residues. CDR3 amino acids: CSAPDLVAGGSYEQYF. CDR3 bases: TGCAGTGCACCAGACCTCGTAGCGGGAGGTTCCTACGAGCAGTACTTC.

This chain uses TRBV9 with TRBJ1-2, with D tentatively TRBD1 (6 bases). Germline CDR1 is SGDLS and CDR2 is YYNGEE. This CDR3 has 15 amino acids. The V gene lost 4 bases and the J gene lost 0 bases, with 13 bases spanning the gap. For the CDR3, the DNA is TGTGCCAGCAGCTCAGGACAGCGGGCTAACTATGGCTACACCTTC. Its translation: CASSSGQRANYGYTF.

This clonotype is a singleton in its sample. A read error may be the cause here, since a much bigger clone is one base away. The gene calls are TRBV20-1 and TRBJ2-5, with 11 positions matching TRBD2. Germline values: CDR1 DFQATT, CDR2 SNEGSKA (reference sequence). The CDR3 is 14 residues long. The V segment lost 6 bases and the J segment 13 bases; nucleotides outside the gene matches: 16. The CDR3 loop reads CSARGLAEIYERYF. Written as DNA, the CDR3 is TGCAGTGCCCGGGGACTAGCGGAGATCTACGAGCGGTACTTC.

Ten or more counts support this clonotype. V usage is TRBV29-1 and J usage is TRBJ2-5, with 9 nucleotides matching TRBD2. The germline gives CDR1 SQVTM, CDR2 ANQGSEA. The V gene end was trimmed by 3 bases and the J gene end by 9 bases; junction bases not matched to a gene: 14. The CDR3 sequence is 15 residues long. The CDR3: CSVDSGTSRMIAQYF. The CDR3 bases are TGCAGCGTTGACTCCGGGACTAGCCGGATGATAGCCCAGTACTTC.